This paragraph reports one T cell receptor (beta chain). Antigen specificity is unknown. Gene names are the mouse ones. The CDR3 end falls 1 residue outside the read, so it is completed with the germline J gene. This sample is drawn from a study of tissue T cells after allogeneic stem cell transplantation. Findings of the study overall: This small cohort was clinically heterogeneous, and sampling depth was a limitation.

Produced via immunoSEQ multiplex PCR; TCRdb's table is partial and in-frame only. The table shows roughly 6,400 clones, with about half occurring only once. Germline V gene lookup returns CDR1 KGHTA and CDR2 FQNQQP. CDR3 length: 16 residues. Noted time point: mouse harvest day 7 after allogeneic transplant. Mouse grafts combined 10^7 T-cell-depleted bone marrow cells with 10^6 splenic CD5+ T cells. Tissues came from B6→BALB/c major-mismatch GVHD mice at day 7 or 14. The sequencing input was gut tissue. The chain has TRBV23 and TRBJ2-1; the table's D call, TRBD2, was not checked against the DNA. This sequence was found in a female BALB/c mouse given C57BL/6 T cells with graft-versus-host disease after an allogeneic hematopoietic cell transplant. CDR3 loop: CSSSQWDWGNYAEQFF. The part of the CDR3 DNA that was read is TGCTCCAGCAGTCAGTGGGACTGGGGGAACTATGCTGAGCAGTTC.